This T cell receptor beta chain derives from a study of blood T cells in healthy people across ages. Study outcomes and limitations: While age rose, TCR beta diversity per million T cells dropped in a roughly linear way.

Individuals who donated were healthy Caucasians from Russia aged about 6 to 100. It was around 10 milliliters of peripheral blood that were drawn from each donor. Primed by a sample-barcoded 5' primer and a J-beta primer mix, a second PCR proceeded for about 7 to 11 cycles. Unique molecular identifiers of 12 random nucleotides labeled each cDNA. Each CDR3 protein is one row after TCRdb ran MiXCR on the 5' RACE reads. Among 780,000 or so distinct CDR3 sequences listed, roughly three fifths were seen once. J was trimmed by 3 bases and V by 5 bases; bases with no gene match: 9. CDR3 length equals 16 residues. CDR1 is MNHEY and CDR2 is SMNVEV in the germline V gene (reference sequence). Comments on this clonotype: Its matching antigen is unknown.

The sample taken for sequencing was blood. The chain is built from TRBV27 and TRBJ2-1; 8 bases line up with TRBD2. The sequence derives from a man aged 40-55 years in good health. The CDR3 protein is CASSKMAGGYYNEQFF. In DNA, the CDR3 is TGTGCCAGCAGTAAAATGGCGGGGGGCTACTACAATGAGCAGTTCTTC.